These 4 T cell receptor beta chains were sequenced from one sample in a study of T cell clonotyping in hematopoietic cell transplantation. This table comes from immunoSEQ multiplex PCR, and its TCRdb copy is limited to in-frame clones, with some not included. The data show some 49,000 clones, 65% to 90% seen once. Time point here: recipient sample about 28 days before transplant, after cytoreduction. Material: peripheral blood mononuclear cells, obtained before stem cell transplant. These receptors were taken from a man aged 60 to 75 with biphenotypic leukemia. Some clones in this sample may be carry-over from other donors' samples.

The chain uses TRBV12-5 and TRBJ1-2, with TRBD1 matching 7 bases. The CDR3 has 14 residues. The J segment lost 5 bases and the V segment lost 2 bases, leaving 5 bases of the junction unmatched. The germline V gene encodes CDR1 LGHNT and CDR2 FRNRAP. CDR3 nucleotides: TGTGCTAGTGGTTTGCAAGGGACAGCTTATGGCTACACCTTC. The encoded protein is CASGLQGTAYGYTF.

The rearrangement uses TRBV4-2 and TRBJ1-4; 9 bases are a match to TRBD1. The CDR3 has 14 residues. V lost 3 bases to trimming and J lost 8 bases; unmatched junction nucleotides: 4. The germline gives CDR1 LGHNA, CDR2 YNFKEQ. The CDR3 sequence is CASSQKTGGEKLFF. In nucleotides, the CDR3 is TGTGCCAGCAGCCAGAAGACAGGGGGGGAAAAACTGTTTTTT.

The V and J genes are TRBV7-2 and TRBJ2-3; tentative D call: TRBD2 (6 bases). The CDR3 is 15 amino acids. Germline CDR1 SGHTA, CDR2 FQGNSA. V lost 0 bases to trimming and J lost 7 bases, with 14 bases between them. The CDR3 protein is CASSLAVRETNTQYF. CDR3 sequence (DNA): TGTGCCAGCAGCTTAGCGGTCCGGGAGACGAATACGCAGTATTTT.

This CDR3 is CASSVTTGDTEAFF. In DNA, the CDR3 is TGTGCCAGCAGCGTTACCACGGGGGACACTGAAGCTTTCTTT. V usage is TRBV11-1 and J usage is TRBJ1-1, with D possibly matching TRBD1 (5 bases). V was trimmed by 5 bases and J by 3 bases, leaving 13 bases between them. This CDR3 contains 14 residues. Germline CDR1 and CDR2: SGHAT and FQDESV (reference sequence). Based on the CDR3 plus reference TRBV11-1 and TRBJ1-1, the full variable domain is EAEVAQSPRYKITEKSQAVAFWCDPISGHATLYWYRQILGQGPELLVQFQDESVVDDSQLPKDRFSAERLKGVDSTLKIQPAELGDSAMYLCASSVTTGDTEAFFGQGTRLTVV.